These T cell receptor beta chains were read from a single sample in a study of T cell changes during pregnancy in multiple sclerosis. Clones were read by immunoSEQ multiplex PCR, and TCRdb kept only the in-frame ones, dropping some. The sample consists of over 50,000 clones, around 87% of them appearing once. The material sequenced was peripheral blood from another person, used as feeder cells. The receptors derive from a human donor whose cells served as feeder cells for cultures in a pregnancy study. Each CDR3 is given with its conserved first and last residue. A D gene is named only where the DNA matches it firmly. Only part of the rows carry a size: once, few, many, or a class if the clone is expanded.

V gene	D gene	J gene	clone size	CDR3 protein	CDR3 DNA
TRBV30	TRBD1	TRBJ1-4	.	CAWSVQGEEKLFF	TGTGCCTGGAGTGTACAGGGGGAGGAAAAACTGTTTTTT
TRBV5-1	.	TRBJ2-2	.	CASSSGSGTGELFF	TGCGCCAGCAGCTCGGGGTCGGGCACCGGGGAGCTGTTTTTT
TRBV30	.	TRBJ1-2	.	CAWSVGAVNYGYTF	TGTGCCTGGAGTGTAGGGGCAGTAAACTATGGCTACACCTTC
TRBV29-1	.	TRBJ1-1	.	CSVERSNTEAFF	TGCAGCGTTGAGAGAAGCAACACTGAAGCTTTCTTT
TRBV9	.	TRBJ2-1	.	CASSVDFYNEQFF	TGTGCCAGCAGCGTAGACTTTTACAATGAGCAGTTCTTC
TRBV4-1	.	TRBJ2-3	.	CASSQILRDTQYF	TGCGCCAGCAGCCAAATTCTTAGGGATACGCAGTATTTT
TRBV27	TRBD1	TRBJ1-1	once	CASSPQTGLNTEAFF	TGTGCCAGCAGTCCACAGACAGGGTTGAACACTGAAGCTTTCTTT
TRBV2	.	TRBJ2-7	.	CASRILGGEVSEQYF	TGTGCCAGCAGAATCCTCGGAGGGGAGGTTAGCGAGCAGTACTTC
TRBV29-1	.	TRBJ1-6	.	CSVEEGRGSPLHF	TGCAGCGTTGAAGAGGGCAGGGGCTCACCCCTCCACTTT
TRBV6-5	.	TRBJ2-7	.	CASRLGAMTRYEQYF	TGTGCCAGCAGGCTCGGGGCCATGACAAGATACGAGCAGTACTTC
TRBV18	.	TRBJ1-1	.	CASSPTPTGMTEAFF	TGTGCCAGCTCACCTACTCCGACAGGAATGACTGAAGCTTTCTTT
TRBV6-1	.	TRBJ2-7	.	CASSEEAASSYEQYF	TGTGCCAGCAGTGAAGAGGCTGCGAGCTCCTACGAGCAGTACTTC
TRBV29-1	TRBD1	TRBJ1-1	.	CSVERQGPLGAFF	TGCAGCGTTGAAAGACAGGGGCCTTTAGGGGCTTTCTTT
TRBV11-2	.	TRBJ2-2	.	CASSPGPGEAGELFF	TGTGCCAGCAGCCCGGGCCCCGGAGAGGCCGGGGAGCTGTTTTTT
TRBV28	.	TRBJ1-2	once	CASYGGGHSRGGYTF	TGTGCCAGCTACGGAGGGGGACACTCTAGGGGAGGCTACACCTTC
TRBV30	.	TRBJ1-1	.	CAWSVTRAGMNTEAFF	TGTGCCTGGAGTGTAACTCGGGCGGGGATGAACACTGAAGCTTTCTTT
TRBV27	TRBD2	TRBJ2-7	.	CASSLMSSPGLAIEQYF	TGTGCCAGCAGTTTAATGTCGTCACCGGGACTAGCAATAGAGCAGTACTTC
TRBV6-1	.	TRBJ1-2	once	CASSEAGGGGYTF	TGTGCCAGCAGTGAAGCTGGGGGGGGAGGCTACACCTTC
TRBV6-1	TRBD1	TRBJ2-1	.	CASSEIGTGTNEQFF	TGTGCCAGCAGTGAAATCGGGACAGGGACGAATGAGCAGTTCTTC
TRBV15	.	TRBJ2-7	.	CATSRDFGENTF	TGTGCCACCAGCAGAGATTTTGGGGAGAACACTTTC
TRBV2	TRBD1	TRBJ1-3	.	CASSVTGSGAGNTIYF	TGTGCCAGCAGTGTGACAGGGTCGGGGGCTGGAAACACCATATATTTT
TRBV5-1	.	TRBJ1-1	.	CASSWGPGGARTEAFF	TGCGCCAGCAGTTGGGGCCCCGGGGGGGCGCGGACTGAAGCTTTCTTT
TRBV14	TRBD2	TRBJ2-3	.	CASSQVGGGYTDTQYF	TGTGCCAGCAGCCAAGTTGGGGGGGGTTACACAGATACGCAGTATTTT
TRBV4-1	.	TRBJ1-2	.	CASSQESGTYGYTF	TGCGCCAGCAGCCAAGAATCCGGGACCTATGGCTACACCTTC